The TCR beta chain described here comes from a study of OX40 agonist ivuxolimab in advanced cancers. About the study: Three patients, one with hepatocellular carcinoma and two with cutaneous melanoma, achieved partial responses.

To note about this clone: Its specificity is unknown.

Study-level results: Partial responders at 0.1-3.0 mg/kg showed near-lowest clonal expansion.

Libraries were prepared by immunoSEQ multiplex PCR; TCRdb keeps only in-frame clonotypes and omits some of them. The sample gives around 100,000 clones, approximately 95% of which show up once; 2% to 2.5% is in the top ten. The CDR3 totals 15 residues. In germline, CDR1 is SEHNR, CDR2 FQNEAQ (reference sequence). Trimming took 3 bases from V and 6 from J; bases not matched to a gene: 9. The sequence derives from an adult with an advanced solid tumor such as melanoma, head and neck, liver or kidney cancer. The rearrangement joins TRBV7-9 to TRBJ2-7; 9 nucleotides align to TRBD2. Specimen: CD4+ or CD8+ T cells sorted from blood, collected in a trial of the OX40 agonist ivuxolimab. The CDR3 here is CASSFGPKTSGEQYF. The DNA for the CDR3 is TGTGCCAGCAGCTTCGGCCCAAAGACTAGCGGCGAGCAGTACTTC.